These T cell receptor beta chains were read from a single sample in a study of CD8+ T cells in alopecia areata. Assay: immunoSEQ multiplex PCR; the TCRdb copy retains only in-frame clones and omits some. Altogether about 200,000 clones are present, over 45% being singletons, with the ten largest covering 5.5% to 6%. Sample: CD4+ T cells sorted from blood, taken at week 24, from a patient treated with tofacitinib. These receptor sequences come from a human donor with alopecia areata. The CDR3 runs from the conserved cysteine through the conserved F or W. D genes are given only for firm matches. The listing skips clone size in some rows; elsewhere it reads once, few, many or a size class.

v_gene	abundance	d_gene	j_gene	CDR3nt	CDR3aa
TRBV9	.	.	TRBJ1-6	TGTGCCAGCAGCGGAAAAACAGGGAACAGTCCACCCCTCCACTTT	CASSGKTGNSPPLHF
TRBV10-3	.	TRBD1	TRBJ2-7	TGTGCCATCACCCGGACAGGGTTCGCCTACGAGCAGTACTTC	CAITRTGFAYEQYF
TRBV28	many	.	TRBJ2-4	TGTGCCAGCAGTTCCGCACAGGGTGGTTACATTCAGTACTTC	CASSSAQGGYIQYF
TRBV7-3	.	.	TRBJ2-1	.	CASSFGQGAHFF
TRBV15	few	TRBD2	TRBJ2-5	TGTGCCACCAGCGGACGACTAGCGGGGGGTCCAGAGACCCAGTACTTC	CATSGRLAGGPETQYF
TRBV30	.	TRBD1	TRBJ1-4	TGTGCCTGGAGTGAAGGGGGCTCAGGGGAAAAACTGTTTTTT	CAWSEGGSGEKLFF
TRBV29-1	.	.	TRBJ2-5	TGCAGCGTGGAAACCAAGGAGACCCAGTACTTC	CSVETKETQYF
TRBV29-1	.	.	TRBJ2-3	TGCTCCCGGGGGACAGATACGCAGTATTTT	CSRGTDTQYF
TRBV5-6	.	TRBD1	TRBJ2-3	TGTGCCAGCAGCTCCGGACAGGCCCAGTATTTT	CASSSGQAQYF
TRBV27	.	TRBD2	TRBJ2-5	TGTGCCAGCAGCCGTGCCCGGGCTAGCGGGAAAGAGACCCAGTACTTC	CASSRARASGKETQYF
TRBV29-1	few	.	TRBJ2-3	TGCAGCGTTGGCGAAACTGGAGATACGCAGTATTTT	CSVGETGDTQYF
TRBV7-2	.	TRBD2	TRBJ2-1	TGTGCCAGCAGCTTAGCGCTGGCTAGCGGCTACAATGAGCAGTTCTTC	CASSLALASGYNEQFF
TRBV29-1	.	TRBD1	TRBJ2-7	TGCAGCGTTGACGCGGGACAGGGGTCCTACGAGCAGTACTTC	CSVDAGQGSYEQYF
TRBV30	once	.	TRBJ1-2	TGTGCCTGTACGTCGTCAGCTAACTATGGCTACACCTTC	CACTSSANYGYTF
TRBV7-2	.	TRBD2	TRBJ2-2	TGTGCCAGCAGCTCGCCGGGGGGTAGGGAGCTGTTTTTT	CASSSPGGRELFF
TRBV18	.	.	TRBJ2-7	TGTGCCAGCTCCGCAGGGACCCGCTCCTACGAGCAGTACTTC	CASSAGTRSYEQYF
TRBV27	few	.	TRBJ1-1	TGTGCCAGCAGTGGGGATCGTGCAGGTATTCTGAACACTGAAGCTTTCTTT	CASSGDRAGILNTEAFF
TRBV27	.	.	TRBJ2-5	TGTGCCAGCAGTTTAAGGTCCCCGGTGAGAGAGACCCAGTACTTC	CASSLRSPVRETQYF
TRBV4-2	.	TRBD2	TRBJ2-2	TGTGCCAGCAGCCAAGCTTCGGGACTAGCGGGATCTCGCACCGGGGAGCTGTTTTTT	CASSQASGLAGSRTGELFF
TRBV7-7	.	TRBD1	TRBJ2-1	TGTGCCAGCAGCCAGACAGGGGACTACAATGAGCAGTTCTTC	CASSQTGDYNEQFF
TRBV9	.	TRBD1	TRBJ1-1	TGTGCCAGCAGCGCGACAGGGGCGAACACTGAAGCTTTCTTT	CASSATGANTEAFF
TRBV11-2	.	.	TRBJ2-7	TGTGCCAGCAGCGCACTCGGACAGAGCTCCTACGAGCAGTACTTC	CASSALGQSSYEQYF
TRBV19	.	.	TRBJ2-1	TGTGCCAGTAGCTTCACGGGGGATGAGCAGTTCTTC	CASSFTGDEQFF
TRBV28	.	.	TRBJ2-4	TGTGCCAGCAGTTCTCCCCTGGGACAAGTAAACATTCAGTACTTC	CASSSPLGQVNIQYF
TRBV5-1	few	TRBD1	TRBJ2-7	TGCGCCAGCAGCTTAGTACGACCCCAGGGGGCGGTCGGCGAGCAGTACTTC	CASSLVRPQGAVGEQYF
TRBV5-1	.	TRBD1	TRBJ2-3	TGCGCCAGCAGCCGTATACCGGGACAGGGAGCAGATACGCAGTATTTT	CASSRIPGQGADTQYF
TRBV2	once	.	TRBJ1-2	TGTGCCAGCAGTATTCTTGGCGGACCCGGACAGCCTCTGGGGGGCTACACCTTC	CASSILGGPGQPLGGYTF
TRBV7-3	few	.	TRBJ1-3	TGTGCCAGCAGCTTAGGTCCAGGCGGAAACACCATATATTTT	CASSLGPGGNTIYF
TRBV29-1	.	.	TRBJ1-2	TGCAGCGTGGAACTGGACAGCTATGGCTACACCTTC	CSVELDSYGYTF
TRBV6-5	.	TRBD1	TRBJ2-5	TGTGCCAGCAGTTCTTGGACAGGGGCCGAGACCCAGTACTTC	CASSSWTGAETQYF
TRBV2	.	.	TRBJ1-1	TGTGCCAGCACAGACCGAAACACTGAAGCTTTCTTT	CASTDRNTEAFF
TRBV4-1	.	TRBD1	TRBJ2-7	TGCGCCAGCAGCCAAGGGACAGGGGATACCTACGAGCAGTACTTC	CASSQGTGDTYEQYF
TRBV30	.	.	TRBJ2-5	TGTGCCTGGAGTGCTCAGGGGTTTGGAGAGACCCAGTACTTC	CAWSAQGFGETQYF
TRBV19	.	.	TRBJ2-5	TGTGCCAGTAGTATAGGACAGGCAACGTACCAAGAGACCCAGTACTTC	CASSIGQATYQETQYF
TRBV11-2	.	.	TRBJ1-2	TGTGCCAGCAGCTTAAGGAGCGGGACTAGTCTCGGGTTAGGCTACACCTTC	CASSLRSGTSLGLGYTF
TRBV29-1	.	TRBD1	TRBJ1-1	TGCAGCGTCGGGACAGTGAACACTGAAGCTTTCTTT	CSVGTVNTEAFF
TRBV5-1	few	.	TRBJ2-1	TGCGCCAGCAGCTTGGTCGCAGAAAGCGGCGATGAGCAGTTCTTC	CASSLVAESGDEQFF
TRBV30	.	.	TRBJ2-5	TGTGCCTGGAGCAGGGGAACGCTCGCGGAGACCCAGTACTTC	CAWSRGTLAETQYF
TRBV29-1	.	.	TRBJ1-1	TGCAGCGTTGCGGAGAAAGTAGCTTTCTTT	CSVAEKVAFF
TRBV5-1	few	TRBD1	TRBJ1-1	TGCGCCAGCAGCTCGACAGGGGGGTCCCTTGAAGCTTTCTTT	CASSSTGGSLEAFF
TRBV29-1	.	.	TRBJ1-2	TGCAGCGCAACAGGGAAGGGAGTGGGCGGCTACACCTTC	CSATGKGVGGYTF
TRBV28	once	.	TRBJ1-2	TGTGCCAGCAGTTTGGGCAGCCATCCTCTGCCCACCTTC	CASSLGSHPLPTF
TRBV2	.	.	TRBJ2-5	TGTGCCAGCAGTGAAAGCGTGGGCCTGGGGGAGACCCAGTACTTC	CASSESVGLGETQYF
TRBV18	.	.	TRBJ2-7	TGTGCCAGCTCACCACCGCAGGAAAACTACGAGCAGTACTTC	CASSPPQENYEQYF
TRBV6-5	few	TRBD2	TRBJ2-1	TGTGCCAGCAGTTACGCCGGGACTAGCGTCGATGAGCAGTTCTTC	CASSYAGTSVDEQFF